Detailed here is one T cell receptor (beta chain). At one end, the junction sequence differs from germline, possibly due to a read error. Assay: immunoSEQ multiplex PCR; the TCRdb copy retains only in-frame clones and omits some. The table has 150,000 to 200,000 clones, approximately 86% seen once. This sample is part of a study of blood T cell repertoires in COVID-19. The CDR3 is made up of 14 amino acids. Germline assignment: CDR1 SSHAT and CDR2 FNYEAQ (reference sequence). V is TRBV7-7 and J is TRBJ2-5; 8 nucleotides agree with TRBD2. The sequence was collected from a woman between 55 and 75 years old who had recovered from COVID-19. Material: peripheral blood. CDR3: CASSTGLASETQYF. As DNA, the CDR3 is TGTGCTAGCAGCACAGGACTAGCATCAGAGACCCAGTACTTC.